What follows describes a single TCR beta chain. This sample stems from a study of blood T cell repertoires in COVID-19. Germline V lookup: CDR1 SNHLY, CDR2 FYNNEI. This CDR3 is built from 12 residues. V dropped 3 bases and J dropped 13 bases, with 13 bases sitting between them. Repertoires were generated with immunoSEQ multiplex PCR, while TCRdb's copy carries only in-frame clones and drops some. The table records 140,000 or so clones, 80% to 90% of them present only once. This receptor was identified in a woman in her sixties with active COVID-19. The chain employs TRBV2 and TRBJ2-1; maybe TRBD2 (6 bases). The sample consisted of peripheral blood. CDR3 sequence reads: CASSEETRVQFF. In nucleotides, the CDR3 is TGTGCCAGCAGTGAGGAGACTAGAGTTCAGTTCTTC.